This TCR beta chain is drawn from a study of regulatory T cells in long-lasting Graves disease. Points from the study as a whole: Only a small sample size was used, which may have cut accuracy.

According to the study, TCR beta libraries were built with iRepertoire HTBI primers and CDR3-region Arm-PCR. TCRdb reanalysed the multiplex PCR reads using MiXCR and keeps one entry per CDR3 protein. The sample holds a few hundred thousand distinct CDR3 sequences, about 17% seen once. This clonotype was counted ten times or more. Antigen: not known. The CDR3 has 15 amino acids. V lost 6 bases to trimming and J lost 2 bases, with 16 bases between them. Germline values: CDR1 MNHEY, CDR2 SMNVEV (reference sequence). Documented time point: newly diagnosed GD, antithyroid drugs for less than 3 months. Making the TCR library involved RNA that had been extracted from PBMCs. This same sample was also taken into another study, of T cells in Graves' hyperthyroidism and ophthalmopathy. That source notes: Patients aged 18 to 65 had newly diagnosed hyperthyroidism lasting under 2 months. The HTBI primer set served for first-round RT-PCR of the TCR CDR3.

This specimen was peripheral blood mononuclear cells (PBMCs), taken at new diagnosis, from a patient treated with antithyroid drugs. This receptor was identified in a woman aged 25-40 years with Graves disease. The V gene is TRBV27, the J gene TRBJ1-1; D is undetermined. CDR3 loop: CASSPAGPINTEAFF. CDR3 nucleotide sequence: TGTGCCAGCAGCCCCGCAGGACCAATAAACACTGAAGCTTTCTTT.